This record covers a single T cell receptor beta chain. V trimming: 5 bases; J trimming: 4 bases; junction bases outside the gene matches: 6. The CDR3 is 16 amino acids. Germline loops: CDR1 SGHVS, CDR2 FNYEAQ. The data derive from a study of glioma-infiltrating T cells. Study in general: Low-grade gliomas were grade II; glioblastomas were grade IV at initial diagnosis.

The iRepertoire nested amplicon-rescue multiplex PCR amplified TCR alpha and beta CDR3s from RNA. TCRdb reprocessed the multiplex PCR reads via MiXCR and lists one record per CDR3 protein. The table has 300,000 to 400,000 distinct CDR3 sequences, around 45% seen once. The chain recombines TRBV7-6 with TRBJ2-2, with TRBD2 matching 11 bases. Material for sequencing was glioma tissue, nonneoplastic brain tissue, or PBMCs (not recorded which). This TCR was sampled from a human donor with low-grade glioma or glioblastoma, undergoing nonglioma brain surgery, or in good health (not recorded which). CDR3 sequence reads: CASSDLLAGVTGELFF. For the CDR3, the DNA is TGTGCCAGCAGCGACCTACTAGCGGGAGTCACCGGGGAGCTGTTTTTT. Using reference TRBV7-6 and TRBJ2-2 for the parts outside the CDR3, the full variable domain is GAGVSQSPRYKVTKRGQDVALRCDPISGHVSLYWYRQALGQGPEFLTYFNYEAQQDKSGLPNDRFSAERPEGSISTLTIQRTEQRDSAMYRCASSDLLAGVTGELFFGEGSRLTVL.